The 15 T cell receptor beta chains below all came from one sample that was sequenced in a study of T cell repertoires in breast cancer. Primers covering all TCR V genes were used in emulsion RT-PCR on CD8+ T cells. Blocking oligonucleotides added to a second nested PCR suppressed unpaired genes. TCRdb fed the emulsion pairing reads into MiXCR, producing one record per CDR3 protein. The table includes roughly 40,000 distinct CDR3 sequences, about 48% detected once. The sequenced sample consisted of CD8+ T cells. The receptors were gathered from a pool of human donors with breast cancer or a healthy control (not recorded which).

This clonotype was observed a few times. V usage is TRBV6-6 and J usage is TRBJ1-6; D is undetermined. Between the trimmed V and J ends, which lost 0 bases and 9 bases, there was a span of 12 bases. CDR3 size: 15 residues. The V gene's germline CDR1 is MNHNY and CDR2 SVGAGI (reference sequence). The CDR3 sequence: CASSYSDPESSPLHF. The CDR3 nucleotides read TGTGCCAGCAGTTACTCGGATCCAGAGAGTTCACCCCTCCACTTT.

This chain connects TRBV18 to TRBJ2-1; possible D gene TRBD1, 5 bases. V was pared by 3 bases and J by 3 bases, with 12 bases between. The CDR3 is 15 residues long. Germline V gene data show CDR1 as KGHSH and CDR2 as LQKENI. The CDR3 DNA reads as TGTGCCAGCTCACCCGTGGGGCCCCTCTACAATGAGCAGTTCTTC. This codes for CASSPVGPLYNEQFF.

The table lists this clonotype with a few counts. The J gene is TRBJ2-3, the V gene TRBV12-5, with D possibly matching TRBD2 (5 bases). CDR3 length equals 19 residues. V was shortened by 5 bases and J by 3 bases, with 27 bases between the two germline ends. Germline values: CDR1 LGHNT, CDR2 FRNRAP. The CDR3 sequence: CASGPQNPDSRSETDTQYF. As DNA, the CDR3 is TGTGCTAGTGGTCCCCAAAACCCGGACTCCCGGAGCGAAACAGATACGCAGTATTTT.

This clonotype was observed at least ten times. The chain carries TRBV28 and TRBJ2-5; D gene uncertain. CDR1 is MDHEN and CDR2 is SYDVKM in the germline V gene. V lost 4 bases and J lost 5, with 11 bases in between. The CDR3 totals 13 residues. The CDR3 is CASSSFVRETQYF. As DNA, the CDR3 is TGTGCCAGCAGTTCCTTTGTCAGGGAGACCCAGTACTTC.

The chain recombines TRBV29-1 with TRBJ1-4, with 7 bases lining up with TRBD1. Looked up from germline, CDR1 is SQVTM and CDR2 is ANQGSEA. The CDR3 length is 13 residues. Unmatched junction bases numbered 10, after V lost 7 bases and J lost 8 bases. CDR3 nucleotide sequence: TGCAGCGCTACTGACAGGGCTGACGAAAAACTGTTTTTT. It codes for CSATDRADEKLFF.

This chain connects TRBV7-9 to TRBJ2-7; 9 nucleotides align to TRBD1. V lost 5 bases to trimming and J lost 3 bases; unmatched junction nucleotides: 8. The CDR3 runs to 15 residues. The germline V gene has CDR1 SEHNR and CDR2 FQNEAQ (reference sequence). CDR3 bases: TGTGCCAGCAGCCTATCGGGACAGGGCGTCTACGAGCAGTACTTC. Translation gives CASSLSGQGVYEQYF.

The table lists this clonotype with a few counts. The V call is TRBV6-1, the J call TRBJ2-5, with 8 bases identical to TRBD1. Germline-derived CDR1 and CDR2 are MNHNS and SASEGT. V gave up 4 bases and J gave up 5 bases; unmatched junction bases: 12. There are 16 residues in the CDR3. The CDR3 protein is CASSAHSGTGEETQYF. The CDR3 DNA follows: TGTGCCAGCAGTGCCCACTCCGGGACAGGCGAGGAGACCCAGTACTTC.

The chain is built from TRBV29-1 and TRBJ2-7, with D maybe TRBD1 (5 bases). This CDR3 has 13 residues. The V end lost 2 bases, the J end lost 1 base, and 9 bases lay between the germline ends. Germline V gives CDR1 SQVTM, CDR2 ANQGSEA. CDR3 DNA: TGCAGCGTTGAAAGCGCAGGGTCCTACGAGCAGTACTTC. This gives the protein CSVESAGSYEQYF.

Note on this clonotype: An end of the junction differs from the germline gene, which may be a read error. This rearrangement joins TRBV4-2 to TRBJ2-3; 7 nucleotides align to TRBD2. Germline CDR1 and CDR2: LGHNA and YNFKEQ. The CDR3 contains 17 residues. CDR3 in amino acids: CASSQEKSGASTNTQYF. CDR3 bases: TGTGCCAGCAGCCAAGAAAAAAGCGGGGCAAGCACAAATACGCAGTATTTT.

CDR3 DNA sequence: TGTGCCAGCAGCGCCGGACCGACCTACTATGGCTACACCTTC. It encodes CASSAGPTYYGYTF. V usage is TRBV7-3 and J usage is TRBJ1-2; D call uncertain. The V gene's germline CDR1 is SGHTA and CDR2 FQGTGA. The CDR3 extends over 14 amino acids. V lost 5 bases and J lost 3, with 13 bases in between.

The chain uses TRBV5-4 and TRBJ1-2; D is possibly TRBD1 (5 bases). CDR3 length: 12 amino acids. V was clipped by 4 bases and J by 5 bases, with 9 bases between them. Germline CDR1 SGHNT, CDR2 YYREEE (reference sequence). As DNA, the CDR3 is TGTGCCAGCAGCGAGGACATTTATGGCTACACCTTC. Encoded protein: CASSEDIYGYTF. Based on the CDR3 plus reference TRBV5-4 and TRBJ1-2, the full variable domain is ETGVTQSPTHLIKTRGQQVTLRCSSQSGHNTVSWYQQALGQGPQFIFQYYREEENGRGNFPPRFSGLQFPNYSSELNVNALELDDSALYLCASSEDIYGYTFGSGTRLTVV.

The chain carries TRBV12-3 or TRBV12-4 and TRBJ2-5, with 9 nucleotides matching TRBD1. Trimming removed 6 bases from V and 4 bases from J; junction bases left unmatched: 6. The CDR3 consists of 14 residues. CDR3 in amino acids: CASRGQGRGETQYF. The CDR3 DNA reads as TGTGCCAGCAGGGGACAGGGACGAGGAGAGACCCAGTACTTC.

This sequence joins TRBV20-1 and TRBJ1-1; the D gene is possibly TRBD1 (5 bases). Per the germline V gene, CDR1 is DFQATT and CDR2 is SNEGSKA (reference sequence). V was trimmed by 3 bases and J by 0 bases, leaving 11 bases between them. The CDR3 has 14 amino acids. CDR3 protein: CSARGRKMNTEAFF. CDR3 nucleotide sequence: TGCAGTGCTAGGGGACGGAAAATGAACACTGAAGCTTTCTTT.

The chain uses TRBV12-3 or TRBV12-4 and TRBJ2-7; D gene unclear. CDR3 length: 13 amino acids. V dropped 6 bases and J dropped 5 bases, with 14 bases sitting between them. Written as DNA, the CDR3 is TGTGCCAGCAGCCGACGCCTCCTCGACGAGCAGTACTTC. It translates to CASSRRLLDEQYF.

V is TRBV5-4 and J is TRBJ2-5, with D tentatively TRBD1 or TRBD2 (5 bases each). CDR1 is SGHNT, CDR2 YYREEE, per germline (reference sequence). The V and J ends lost 4 bases and 5 bases respectively, with 15 bases between them. The CDR3 runs to 14 residues. CDR3 in DNA: TGTGCCAGCAGCATCCGGAAGGGGAGCGAGACCCAGTACTTC. It is translated as CASSIRKGSETQYF.